This TCR beta chain derives from a study of neoadjuvant anti-PD-1 for oral cavity cancer (dated by TCRdb to the early 2020s). A note on the overall study: Before undergoing curative-intent surgical resection, most patients got three to four biweekly nivolumab doses at 3 mg/kg. For patients who did not progress, a fourth nivolumab dose was given around day 43, followed by definitive surgical resection on days 50-56. Under RECIST 1.1, a patient counted as a responder if showing complete response, partial response or stable disease, and as a non-responder if showing progression. The parent correlative cohort included about a dozen patients, with a roughly 35% response rate.

For deep sequencing, each PBMC sample was run in six replicates, with libraries mostly built from 400 to 550 ng of input genomic DNA. TCRbeta libraries were prepared with the immunoSEQ hsTCRbeta kit according to the manufacturer's instructions. The finished libraries were brought together in one pool at approximately 3 nM, which was then read using an Illumina NovaSeq 6000 S4 flow cell. Under the source paper's analysis protocol: The immunoSEQ Analyzer handled quality control and preprocessing of the raw data. The analysis was restricted to productive rearrangements, with each unique CDR3 amino acid sequence defining a clonotype. Repertoire clonality was estimated as the Gini-Simpson index, which was computed with the R package tcR. Student's t test was used to compare Gini indices, and Pearson correlation was used to assess associations with tumor size change. TCRdb's version of the immuneACCESS table is confined to in-frame rearrangements and falls short of the full clone set. An unresolved V gene accounts for under half of the shortfall where checked; the remainder is of unknown origin. V, J and clone size derive from that table, while D and trimming were established from the DNA sequence. The table for this sample lists fewer than 20,000 clones; 50% to 75% of them were counted only once. The ten largest account for roughly 3.1% of the sample.

Read against the paper, the sample's time point label means: before neoadjuvant nivolumab. None of the patients had received prior systemic or radiation treatment, and all were newly diagnosed with stage II-IVA oral cavity squamous cell carcinoma. The cohort consisted of patients with HPV-negative, locally advanced oral cavity squamous cell carcinoma. No culture maintenance or expansion was done, as the peripheral blood mononuclear cells went straight to analysis. The samples were drawn from a longitudinal correlative study tied to a single-arm phase II trial testing neoadjuvant nivolumab in oral cavity squamous cell carcinoma. Subject-matched pre- and post-treatment PBMCs and tumors from three responders and three non-responders underwent genomic DNA-based TCRbeta sequencing. Peripheral blood mononuclear cells were collected before nivolumab treatment and were collected again after treatment, at the time of surgery. Genomic DNA was isolated from PBMCs using the Maxwell RSC DNA from Cells kit.

Summary of the overall study and its limitations: Only three patients per response group were included in the TCR analyses, and larger cohorts for validation were called for by the authors. After neoadjuvant nivolumab, significantly higher T cell clonality (Gini index) was found within PBMCs in non-responders than in responders. A higher pretreatment blood Treg/Th17 ratio correlated with both higher pretreatment blood TCRbeta clonality and lower post-treatment tumor TCRbeta clonality.

This clone has more than one count but fewer than ten. Its target antigen remains unknown. Base qualities are not at hand, and no much larger clone is one base apart. From cysteine to phenylalanine, the CDR3 is 12 amino acids long. Just the 36-base CDR3 DNA is kept, in frame starting at base 1. At the junction V is shortened by 1 base and J by 9 bases, with 10 bases in between. Taken from the germline V gene (reference sequence), the CDR1 and CDR2 loops are SEHNR and FQNEAQ. This specimen was PBMCs, taken before nivolumab (anti-PD-1) treatment. The sequence was collected from a person aged 35-80 years with oral cavity squamous cell carcinoma. The chain is made from TRBV7-9 and TRBJ2-7, with TRBD2 perhaps the D gene, on 5 matching bases. The sequenced DNA is TGTGCCAGCAGCTTAGGGGGAAGCGGGCAGTACTTC. Translation gives CASSLGGSGQYF.